This T cell receptor (beta chain) originates from a study of siplizumab effects on memory and regulatory T cells. Study results and limitations: Whether proliferating Tregs in siplizumab cultures suppress was not functionally confirmed. Alloreactive sequences whose origin lay in unstimulated CD4+ memory cells were significantly reduced by siplizumab. Only a minority of proliferating CD4+ or CD8+ clones had an assignable naive or memory phenotype, with roughly 75-95% lacking one.

Points on this clone: The antigen is not known.

CDR1 is MNHEY, CDR2 SMNVEV, per germline (reference sequence). The CDR3 runs to 13 residues. Deletions cut 0 bases from V and 6 bases from J, with 9 bases between. Libraries were prepared by immunoSEQ multiplex PCR; TCRdb keeps only in-frame clonotypes and omits some of them. The sample yields roughly 70,000 clones, just over 90% seen once. This TCR was sampled from a human donor in good health. Sequenced input: CD8+ T cells sorted from blood. V and J are TRBV27 and TRBJ2-7; D remains ambiguous. The chain's CDR3 is CASSLSVKSEQYF. CDR3 sequence (DNA): TGTGCCAGCAGTTTATCCGTTAAGTCCGAGCAGTACTTC.